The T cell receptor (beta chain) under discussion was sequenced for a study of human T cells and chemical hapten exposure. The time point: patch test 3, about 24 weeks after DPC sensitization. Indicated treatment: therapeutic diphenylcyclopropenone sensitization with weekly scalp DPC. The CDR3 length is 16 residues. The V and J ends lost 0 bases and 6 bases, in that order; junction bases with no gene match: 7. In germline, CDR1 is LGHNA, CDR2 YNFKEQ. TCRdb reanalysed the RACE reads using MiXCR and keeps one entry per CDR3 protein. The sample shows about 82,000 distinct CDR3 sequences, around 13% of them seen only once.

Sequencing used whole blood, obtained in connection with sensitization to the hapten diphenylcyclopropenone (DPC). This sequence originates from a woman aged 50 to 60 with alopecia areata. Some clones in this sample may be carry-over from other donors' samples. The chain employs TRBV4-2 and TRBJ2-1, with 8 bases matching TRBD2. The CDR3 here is CASSQDAGRELNEQFF. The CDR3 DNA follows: TGTGCCAGCAGCCAAGACGCCGGGAGGGAACTCAATGAGCAGTTCTTC.